This T cell receptor (beta chain) comes out of a study of T-cell reconstitution after alpha-beta-depleted transplantation in children. V lost 4 bases, J lost 7 bases, and 8 bases stayed unmatched. The CDR3 covers 14 residues. CDR1 MGHRA and CDR2 YSYEKL come from the germline V gene. During its preparation, the TCRbeta library received unique molecular identifiers. TCRdb re-derived calls from the PCR reads in MiXCR, one entry per CDR3 protein. This sample has 400,000 to 500,000 distinct CDR3 sequences, with 11% found just once. Sequenced material: PBMCs from the stem cell graft donor, taken from the stem cell graft. This chain links TRBV4-1 with TRBJ1-1; 8 nucleotides align to TRBD1. The source of this sequence is a human donor who donated a stem cell graft to a child with acute myeloid leukemia. CDR3 DNA: TGCGCCAGCAGCCTCGTCCCGGGACAGGATGAAGCTTTCTTT. This codes for CASSLVPGQDEAFF.